This T cell receptor beta chain derives from a study of spatial heterogeneity in lung cancer. Study information: The library had UMIs, and each TCR and UMI pair averaged more than ten raw reads.

The CDR3 is 14 residues long. V was shortened by 6 bases and J by 7 bases, with 13 bases between the two germline ends. TCRdb re-called the 5' RACE reads with MiXCR, one entry per CDR3 protein. The top ten clones hold around an eighth of a sample with about 50,000 distinct CDR3 sequences, 7.5% to 8% of them seen once. This clonotype was recorded at least ten times. Sample time point: sample taken at primary tumor resection. Whole RNA, which was extracted from tumor, nontumor lung tissue or frozen PBMC, was sequenced without any cell sorting. This clonotype originated in a female donor with early-stage non-small cell lung cancer. V and J are TRBV12-3 or TRBV12-4 and TRBJ1-6, with D possibly matching TRBD1 (5 bases). The material sequenced was PBMCs, taken at surgery. The CDR3 DNA reads as TGTGCCAGCAGCCCCGTCGGGGACAATTCACCCCTCCACTTT. Translating it yields CASSPVGDNSPLHF.